One and the same sample provided the 25 T cell receptor beta chains below, sequenced in a study of T cells in Graves' hyperthyroidism and ophthalmopathy (dated by TCRdb to the late 2010s). The library came from multiplex PCR. TCRdb lists the instrument as Illumina HiSeq 2000. Amplification of TCR beta CDR3 regions was carried out from RNA transcripts. The first round of RT-PCR for the TCR CDR3 was performed with the HTBI primer set and the Qiagen OneStep RT-PCR kit. TCRdb applied fastp at Q25 and MiXCR to the public reads, then kept only in-frame beta chains. Identical CDR3 protein sequences are pooled into one entry, listed with their most common genes and DNA. The sample records 480,000 or so distinct CDR3 sequences, 46% of which are singletons. The top ten clones comprise 44% of the sample. The sequenced sample consisted of peripheral blood or thyroid tissue (not recorded which). Receptors were obtained from an adult woman with Graves' disease, either hyperthyroidism or ophthalmopathy (not recorded which).

This clonotype was seen many times. The V call is TRBV6-5, the J call TRBJ2-5; TRBD1 is a possible D gene (6 bases). V shed 0 bases and J shed 13 bases, with 12 bases lying between them. This CDR3 is 12 amino acids long. Germline CDR1 is MNHEY and CDR2 is SVGAGI. The CDR3 coding sequence is TGTGCCAGCAGTTACTCGAGGGGGACGATGTACTTC. This sequence encodes CASSYSRGTMYF.

The CDR3 reads CSAEGQRNTEQYF. DNA of the CDR3: TGCAGTGCTGAAGGACAGAGAAATACCGAGCAGTACTTC. V is TRBV20-1 and J is TRBJ2-7, with D maybe TRBD1 (6 bases). V was pared by 5 bases and J by 6 bases, with 17 bases between. Looked up from germline, CDR1 is DFQATT and CDR2 is SNEGSKA (reference sequence). The CDR3 spans 13 residues.

In its sample, this clonotype was seen many times. The chain couples TRBV20-1 to TRBJ2-7; D gene ambiguous. This CDR3 is 13 amino acids long. The V and J ends lost 1 base and 0 bases respectively, with 7 bases between them. Germline V gives CDR1 DFQATT, CDR2 SNEGSKA (reference sequence). The chain's CDR3 is CSARGRNSYEQYF. CDR3 bases: TGCAGTGCTAGAGGAAGAAACTCCTACGAGCAGTACTTC.

Concerning this clonotype itself: A read error may produce the germline difference seen at one junction end. The chain couples TRBV28 to TRBJ2-5; the D is unclear. The CDR3 extends over 14 amino acids. From germline, CDR1 is MDHEN and CDR2 SYDVKM. CDR3 loop: CASSPGTMQETQYF. The CDR3, as DNA: TGTGCTAGCAGTCCCGGAACGATGCAAGAGACCCAGTACTTC.

The CDR3 sequence: CASSLGIRSYEQYF. Here the CDR3 DNA reads TGTGCCAGCAGCTTAGGTATCAGATCCTACGAGCAGTACTTC. This chain connects TRBV11-2 to TRBJ2-7; the D is unclear. The CDR3 is 14 amino acids. The ends were cut back, 1 base at V and 1 base at J, with 8 bases in the middle. Germline CDR1 SGHAT, CDR2 FQNNGV.

This clonotype was seen only once. A much larger clone lies a single base off, so this may be a read error. The chain couples TRBV29-1 to TRBJ2-3; D remains ambiguous. The end of the DNA is better explained by TRBJ1-5, so the J call may be wrong. Germline V gene sequence: CDR1 SQVTM, CDR2 ANQGSEA. This CDR3 spans 13 amino acids. The CDR3 bases are TGCAGCGAGGGAGGTTCTAGCACAGATACGCAGCATTTT. Residues: CSEGGSSTDTQHF.

Only a few counts were recorded for this clonotype. The chain uses TRBV15 and TRBJ1-2; the D is unclear. This CDR3 has 14 residues. V was pared by 0 bases and J by 8 bases, with 13 bases between. CDR1 is LNHNV and CDR2 is YYDKDF in the germline V gene (reference sequence). The CDR3 bases are TGTGCCACCAGCAGAGACGGAGAAGTCGGCGGCTACACCTTC. Translated: CATSRDGEVGGYTF. The full variable domain, with the rest looked up from reference TRBV15 and TRBJ1-2, is DAMVIQNPRYQVTQFGKPVTLSCSQTLNHNVMYWYQQKSSQAPKLLFHYYDKDFNNEADTPDNFQSRRPNTSFCFLDIRSPGLGDTAMYLCATSRDGEVGGYTFGSGTRLTVV.

This clonotype came up many times. The V call is TRBV6-1, the J call TRBJ2-5, with no clear D. V shed 10 bases and J shed 4 bases, with 22 bases lying between them. This CDR3 contains 15 residues. Per the germline V gene, CDR1 is MNHNS and CDR2 is SASEGT. The CDR3 sequence is CAKGLGPQVGETQYF. The DNA for the CDR3 is TGTGCCAAAGGCCTGGGCCCCCAAGTGGGAGAGACCCAGTACTTC.

In this sample, this clonotype turned up a few times. V and J are TRBV7-9 and TRBJ2-7, with D perhaps matching TRBD1 or TRBD2 (5 bases each). The CDR3 has 14 amino acids. Between the trimmed V and J ends, which lost 5 bases and 3 bases, there was a span of 14 bases. CDR1 SEHNR and CDR2 FQNEAQ come from the germline V gene (reference sequence). As DNA, the CDR3 is TGTGCCAGCAGCCTGGGGACGGCGAACTACGAGCAGTACTTC. It yields the protein CASSLGTANYEQYF.

This clonotype was counted a few times. The V gene is TRBV7-8, the J gene TRBJ1-5; D not certain. Germline values: CDR1 SGHVS, CDR2 FQNEAQ. With 1 base removed from V and 2 bases from J, the gap between germline ends came to 9 bases. This CDR3 region has 15 residues. In DNA form, the CDR3 reads TGTGCCAGCAGCTTAGTATGGGGTGGCAATCAGCCCCAGCATTTT. This codes for CASSLVWGGNQPQHF.

This clonotype was counted a single time. One end of the junction does not line up with germline, which may come from a read error. The J gene is TRBJ2-6, the V gene TRBV2; 9 bases agree with TRBD1. Germline assignment: CDR1 SNHLY and CDR2 FYNNEI. The CDR3 is made up of 19 amino acids. CDR3 in DNA: TGTGCCAGCTGCCCCGGAGGGACAGGGAGAAGTAGTGGGGCCAACGTCCTGGCTTTC. Its translation is CASCPGGTGRSSGANVLAF.

Comment on this clonotype: This sequence may be a read error, since a much larger clone differs from it by one base. The genes are TRBV30 and TRBJ2-5; 9 bases line up with TRBD1. Germline V lookup: CDR1 GTSNPN, CDR2 SVGIG (reference sequence). This CDR3 has 15 residues. The CDR3 nucleotides are TGTGCCTGGAGTGTCGAACAGGGGGCCCAAGAGGCCCAGTACTTC. Protein: CAWSVEQGAQEAQYF.

As concerns this clonotype: One end of the junction fails to match germline, which may point to a read error. The rearrangement links TRBV19 to TRBJ2-6; D possibly corresponds to TRBD1 (5 bases). This CDR3 region has 13 residues. The germline V gene has CDR1 LNHDA and CDR2 SQIVND (reference sequence). This CDR3 reads CASRFSGANALTF. DNA for the CDR3: TGTGCCAGCAGATTCTCTGGGGCCAACGCCCTGACTTTC.

This clonotype has only a few counts. The J gene is TRBJ1-5, the V gene TRBV6-1, with 7 bases identical to TRBD1. Germline CDR1 and CDR2: MNHNS and SASEGT. With V trimmed by 7 bases and J by 2 bases, 8 bases remained unmatched. The CDR3 spans 15 residues. DNA of the CDR3: TGTGCCAGCACTCCCCCAGGGGGTGGCAATCAGCCCCAGCATTTT. Translating it yields CASTPPGGGNQPQHF.

This clonotype was picked up a small number of times. The chain carries TRBV10-3 and TRBJ2-5; TRBD2 matches 9 bases. Trimming cost V 0 bases and J 2 bases; bases outside gene matches: 7. The CDR3 consists of 17 residues. Germline CDR1 reads ENHRY; CDR2 reads SYGVKD. The CDR3 DNA reads TGTGCCATCAGTGAGTCGAGTGGGCTAGCGGGGCAAGAGACCCAGTACTTC. It specifies CAISESSGLAGQETQYF.

There are many counts of this clonotype. The chain combines TRBV7-3 with TRBJ2-7; weak D call: TRBD2 (7 bases). Trimming shortened V by 0 bases and J by 0 bases, and 15 bases separated the two germline ends. CDR1 SGHTA and CDR2 FQGTGA come from the germline V gene. The CDR3 totals 17 residues. The CDR3, as DNA: TGTGCCAGCAGCTTAACGGGGGCGGGAGTTAGCTCCTACGAGCAGTACTTC. Protein: CASSLTGAGVSSYEQYF.

Many counts were recorded for this clonotype. This chain links TRBV12-3 or TRBV12-4 with TRBJ1-4; 7 bases fit TRBD1. The V and J ends lost 2 bases and 7 bases, in that order; junction bases with no gene match: 4. CDR3 length: 14 residues. The CDR3 DNA sequence: TGTGCCAGCAGTTTACATCACAGGGGTGAAAAACTGTTTTTT. Translating gives CASSLHHRGEKLFF.

The chain has TRBV10-2 and TRBJ2-7; TRBD2 matches 7 bases. V lost 7 bases, J lost 0 bases, and 9 bases stayed unmatched. This CDR3 has 15 residues. The germline gives CDR1 WSHSY, CDR2 SAAADI. The CDR3: CASTRTGRPSYEQYF. Written as DNA, the CDR3 is TGCGCCAGCACCCGAACCGGGAGGCCCTCCTACGAGCAGTACTTC.

V is TRBV2 and J is TRBJ1-6; no clear D. Germline V gives CDR1 SNHLY, CDR2 FYNNEI. Between the trimmed V and J ends, which lost 6 bases and 6 bases, there was a span of 18 bases. CDR3 length: 16 amino acids. The CDR3 DNA follows: TGTGCCAGCAGCCAAGAACGGATACTGCCTAATTCACCCCTCCACTTT. It codes for CASSQERILPNSPLHF.

The rearrangement uses TRBV7-9 and TRBJ1-6; tentative D call: TRBD1 (5 bases). The ends were cut back, 5 bases at V and 9 bases at J, with 20 bases in the middle. Germline V CDR1 and CDR2: SEHNR, FQNEAQ (reference sequence). The CDR3 runs 16 residues. The CDR3 bases are TGTGCCAGCAGCCCCCCTTTAGGGGTGGATTCTTCACCCCTCCACTTT. It yields the protein CASSPPLGVDSSPLHF.

The chain joins TRBV3-1 to TRBJ1-6, with D possibly TRBD1 on 6 matching bases. The V and J ends lost 4 bases and 13 bases respectively, with 26 bases between them. The CDR3 sequence is 17 residues long. Germline values: CDR1 LGHDT, CDR2 YNNKEL (reference sequence). The CDR3 DNA is TGTGCCAGCAGCCTAACGCCCGGGGGGGGCCATCCTCCCCCCCTCCACTTT. Protein: CASSLTPGGGHPPPLHF.

The chain uses TRBV4-1 and TRBJ2-2, with D perhaps matching TRBD1 (6 bases). Germline lookup yields CDR1 MGHRA and CDR2 YSYEKL. CDR3 length equals 16 residues. V lost 0 bases to trimming and J lost 4 bases, with 12 bases between them. The CDR3 DNA reads as TGCGCCAGCAGCCAAGAGAGTAACAGGGCCACCGGGGAGCTGTTTTTT. This encodes CASSQESNRATGELFF.

The chain is built from TRBV4-1 and TRBJ1-2; TRBD1 might be the D (5 bases). The CDR3 totals 13 residues. The V gene's germline CDR1 is MGHRA and CDR2 YSYEKL. In nucleotides, the CDR3 is TGCAGCGTTTCACTCCGGGGCGCCAATGGCTACACCTTC. Amino acid sequence: CSVSLRGANGYTF.

The chain is built from TRBV5-4 and TRBJ1-1; D uncertain. Germline CDR1 SGHNT, CDR2 YYREEE (reference sequence). Trimming shortened V by 2 bases and J by 7 bases, and 15 bases separated the two germline ends. This CDR3 contains 14 residues. CDR3 nucleotide sequence: TGTGCCAGCAGCTTTGGACCTGCGGCAGTTGAAGCTTTCTTT. Encoded protein: CASSFGPAAVEAFF.

This clonotype showed up many times. The chain has TRBV12-3 or TRBV12-4 and TRBJ1-2; D is unresolved. The CDR3 runs 11 residues. The germline V and J ends were trimmed by 3 bases and 8 bases, with 7 bases remaining between them. The CDR3 loop is CASSLNKGYTF. CDR3 bases: TGTGCCAGCAGTTTGAACAAGGGCTACACCTTC.